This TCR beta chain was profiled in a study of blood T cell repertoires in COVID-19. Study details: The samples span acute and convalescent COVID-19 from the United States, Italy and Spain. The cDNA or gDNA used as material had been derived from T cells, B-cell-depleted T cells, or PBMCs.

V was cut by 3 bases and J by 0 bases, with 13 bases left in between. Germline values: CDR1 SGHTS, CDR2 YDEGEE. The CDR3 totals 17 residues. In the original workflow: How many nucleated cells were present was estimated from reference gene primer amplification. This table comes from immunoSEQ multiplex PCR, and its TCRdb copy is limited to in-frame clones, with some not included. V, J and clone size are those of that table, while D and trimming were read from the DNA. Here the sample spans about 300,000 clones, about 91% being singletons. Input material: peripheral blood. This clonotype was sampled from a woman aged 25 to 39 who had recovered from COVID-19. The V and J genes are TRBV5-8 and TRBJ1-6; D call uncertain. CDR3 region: CASSSGVINSYNSPLHF. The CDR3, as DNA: TGTGCCAGCAGCTCGGGAGTAATAAACTCCTATAATTCACCCCTCCACTTT.